One and the same sample provided the 27 T cell receptor beta chains below, sequenced in a study of cytotoxic CD8 clonotypes in ibrutinib-treated CLL. Some clones are missing from TCRdb's copy, which holds only in-frame ones; the method was immunoSEQ multiplex PCR. This table holds approximately 92,000 clones, 77% found once. This specimen was PBMCs, taken after 24 months of ibrutinib treatment. The receptors come from a human donor with chronic lymphocytic leukemia.

Remarks on this clone: This could be a read error, since a much larger clone is one nucleotide away. The chain recombines TRBV11-2 with TRBJ2-2; unclear D gene. Germline V gives CDR1 SGHAT, CDR2 FQNNGV. This CDR3 has 15 residues. The CDR3 DNA follows: TGTGCCAGCAGCTTCCTTCCCGGAGCCACCGAGGAGCTGTTTTTT. This translates into CASSFLPGATEELFF. The complete variable domain, with remaining parts taken from reference TRBV11-2 and TRBJ2-2, reads EAGVAQSPRYKIIEKRQSVAFWCNPISGHATLYWYQQILGQGPKLLIQFQNNGVVDDSQLPKDRFSAERLKGVDSTLKIQPAKLEDSAVYLCASSFLPGATEELFFGEGSRLTVL.

J is TRBJ2-3 and V is TRBV18; a possible D gene is TRBD1 (6 bases). V was pared by 5 bases and J by 5 bases, with 11 bases between. CDR3 size: 13 residues. From germline, CDR1 is KGHSH and CDR2 LQKENI. CDR3 sequence: CASSGTSQDTQYF. In nucleotides, the CDR3 is TGTGCCAGCTCAGGGACATCCCAAGATACGCAGTATTTT.

J is TRBJ1-1 and V is TRBV7-3, with TRBD1 as a possible D gene (6 bases). The CDR3 spans 13 residues. The germline V and J ends were trimmed by 2 bases and 8 bases, with 12 bases remaining between them. The germline gives CDR1 SGHTA, CDR2 FQGTGA. CDR3 DNA sequence: TGTGCCAGCAGCTTAGGAATAGGGGGAGAAGCTTTCTTT. Protein: CASSLGIGGEAFF.

This sequence joins TRBV28 and TRBJ2-7, with TRBD2 as a possible D gene (6 bases). The germline V gene has CDR1 MDHEN and CDR2 SYDVKM. V lost 1 base, J lost 1 base, and 14 bases lay in between. The CDR3 has 16 amino acids. This CDR3 is CASSLLGSGDSYEQYF. The DNA for the CDR3 is TGTGCCAGCAGTTTATTGGGGTCGGGGGATTCCTACGAGCAGTACTTC.

The genes are TRBV7-2 and TRBJ2-4; no definite D call. The germline V gene has CDR1 SGHTA and CDR2 FQGNSA. Trimming took off 6 bases at V and 6 bases at J, with 6 bases between the two ends. The CDR3 sequence is 11 residues long. The chain's CDR3 is CASSSTNIQYF. The CDR3 DNA reads TGTGCCAGCAGTTCTACAAACATTCAGTACTTC. Full variable domain (rest looked up from reference TRBV7-2 and TRBJ2-4): GAGVSQSPSNKVTEKGKDVELRCDPISGHTALYWYRQSLGQGLEFLIYFQGNSAPDKSGLPSDRFSAERTGGSVSTLTIQRTQQEDSAVYLCASSSTNIQYFGAGTRLSVL.

The gene calls are TRBV6-6 and TRBJ1-5, with no clear D. CDR3 length: 12 amino acids. Deletions cut 7 bases from V and 7 bases from J, with 11 bases between. The germline V gene encodes CDR1 MNHNY and CDR2 SVGAGI (reference sequence). The CDR3 is CASNDPDQPQHF. CDR3 in DNA: TGTGCCAGCAACGATCCGGACCAGCCCCAGCATTTT.

The chain combines TRBV6-6 with TRBJ2-1; D possibly matches TRBD1 or TRBD2 (5 bases each). The CDR3 spans 13 residues. Trimming stripped 4 bases from V and 6 bases from J, with 10 bases between. Germline V lookup: CDR1 MNHNY, CDR2 SVGAGI (reference sequence). CDR3 residues: CASSFPGPNEQFF. CDR3 DNA: TGTGCCAGCAGTTTCCCGGGACCCAATGAGCAGTTCTTC.

This chain joins TRBV7-9 and TRBJ2-7; D is unresolved. CDR1 is SEHNR and CDR2 is FQNEAQ in the germline V gene (reference sequence). V was shortened by 1 base and J by 4 bases, with 5 bases between the two germline ends. The CDR3 covers 12 residues. The CDR3 loop reads CASSLGQYEQYF. The CDR3 bases are TGTGCCAGCAGCTTAGGGCAGTACGAGCAGTACTTC.

The chain carries TRBV28 and TRBJ2-1; 13 bases map to TRBD2. CDR1 and CDR2 (germline): MDHEN, SYDVKM. This CDR3 region has 16 residues. The J segment lost 6 bases and the V segment lost 3 bases, leaving 5 bases of the junction unmatched. In DNA, the CDR3 is TGTGCCAGCAGTTTGGCCGGGACTAGCGGGACCAATGAGCAGTTCTTC. Translation gives CASSLAGTSGTNEQFF.

This clone was counted many times. This sequence joins TRBV9 and TRBJ2-3, with 11 positions matching TRBD2. The CDR3 extends over 16 amino acids. Trimming cost V 0 bases and J 4 bases; bases outside gene matches: 4. Looked up from germline, CDR1 is SGDLS and CDR2 is YYNGEE. The CDR3 nucleotides read TGTGCCAGCAGCGTAGTTCCTAGCGGGAGGTCAGATACGCAGTATTTT. Protein sequence: CASSVVPSGRSDTQYF.

This clone has more than one count but fewer than ten. This likely reflects a read error, since a far larger clone is one base away. The rearrangement links TRBV5-4 to TRBJ2-6; maybe TRBD2 (7 bases). The ends were cut back, 0 bases at V and 2 bases at J, with 18 bases in the middle. Germline CDR1 is SGHNT and CDR2 is YYREEE (reference sequence). This CDR3 contains 19 residues. CDR3 protein: CASSLGSGGPPAGANVLTF. CDR3 nucleotides: TGTGCCAGCAGCTTGGGTTCCGGGGGGCCCCCCGCTGGGGCCAACGTCCTGACTTTC.

This clone was counted only a few times. V gene TRBV21-1 combines with J gene TRBJ2-5; TRBD1, the D gene given by the table, was not confirmed from the DNA. TRBV21-1 is designated a pseudogene. The CDR3 totals 16 residues. The CDR3 spells CASSKGAGGSLETQYF. The CDR3 DNA reads as TGTGCCAGCAGCAAAGGGGCTGGGGGCAGCTTGGAGACCCAGTACTTC.

The chain couples TRBV11-3 to TRBJ2-7, with no clear D. V lost 1 base to trimming and J lost 0 bases, with 7 bases between them. Looked up from germline, CDR1 is SGHNT and CDR2 is YENEEA. The CDR3 is made up of 14 amino acids. The CDR3 DNA is TGTGCCAGCAGCTTAGCGGCCAGCTCCTACGAGCAGTACTTC. Its translation is CASSLAASSYEQYF.

This rearrangement joins TRBV7-6 to TRBJ2-2, with a weak D call TRBD2 (6 bases). Germline V lookup: CDR1 SGHVS, CDR2 FNYEAQ. With 2 bases removed from V and 0 bases from J, the gap between germline ends came to 16 bases. This CDR3 is 18 amino acids long. CDR3 DNA sequence: TGTGCCAGCAGCTTATGGACTCGTGGCGGGGCGAACACCGGGGAGCTGTTTTTT. Its protein is CASSLWTRGGANTGELFF.

The CDR3: CASRGLAGPQETQYF. The CDR3 nucleotides read TGTGCCAGTAGGGGACTAGCGGGACCCCAAGAGACCCAGTACTTC. This chain links TRBV19 with TRBJ2-5; 13 positions match TRBD2. Germline V gives CDR1 LNHDA, CDR2 SQIVND (reference sequence). The junction had 2 bases not matched to a gene; V was cut back by 6 bases and J by 1 base. The CDR3 has 15 amino acids.

The chain is built from TRBV1 and TRBJ2-1; the table's D call, TRBD2, has no DNA check behind it. TRBV1 corresponds to a pseudogene. The CDR3 runs 16 residues. The CDR3 region is CTSSQELAGVRNEQFF. The CDR3 region has the DNA TGCACCAGCAGCCAAGAACTAGCGGGAGTGCGGAATGAGCAGTTCTTC.

This clone turned up a few times. The chain is built from TRBV11-2 and TRBJ1-5; D perhaps matches TRBD1 (5 bases). V gave up 4 bases and J gave up 4 bases, with 14 bases separating them. Germline CDR1 SGHAT, CDR2 FQNNGV. This CDR3 spans 15 amino acids. The DNA for the CDR3 is TGTGCCAGCAGCTCCCACGTGGGGGGGAATCAGCCCCAGCATTTT. Translated, it gives CASSSHVGGNQPQHF.

The chain carries TRBV27 and TRBJ1-2; D may be TRBD1 (5 bases). Per the germline V gene, CDR1 is MNHEY and CDR2 is SMNVEV (reference sequence). The CDR3 consists of 15 residues. Trimming took off 5 bases at V and 7 bases at J, with 20 bases between the two ends. Here the CDR3 DNA reads TGTGCCAGCAGTGGTCATACACCGGGACCCTCTGGCTACACCTTC. Translation gives CASSGHTPGPSGYTF.

The chain has TRBV2 and TRBJ2-3; D is possibly TRBD1 or TRBD2 (5 bases each). This CDR3 spans 15 amino acids. V gave up 7 bases and J gave up 5 bases, with 19 bases separating them. The germline gives CDR1 SNHLY, CDR2 FYNNEI. The CDR3 loop is CASILERTQGDTQYF. In DNA, the CDR3 is TGTGCCAGCATTCTCGAGAGGACTCAGGGAGATACGCAGTATTTT.

V is TRBV9 and J is TRBJ2-2; the match to TRBD2 covers 8 bases. Trimming cost V 0 bases and J 8 bases; bases outside gene matches: 3. This CDR3 is 14 amino acids long. Germline lookup yields CDR1 SGDLS and CDR2 YYNGEE. In DNA form, the CDR3 reads TGTGCCAGCAGCGTAGGGGCGGGAGGAGGGGAGCTGTTTTTT. Translating it yields CASSVGAGGGELFF. Complete variable domain (other parts from reference TRBV9 and TRBJ2-2): DSGVTQTPKHLITATGQRVTLRCSPRSGDLSVYWYQQSLDQGLQFLIQYYNGEERAKGNILERFSAQQFPDLHSELNLSSLELGDSALYFCASSVGAGGGELFFGEGSRLTVL.

This clone showed up just once. The chain is built from TRBV14 and TRBJ2-2, with 7 bases fitting TRBD2. After removal of 3 bases from V and 0 bases from J, the junction contained 4 bases not matched to a gene. Germline-derived CDR1 and CDR2 are SGHDN and FVKESK. This CDR3 has 16 amino acids. The CDR3 coding sequence is TGTGCCAGCAGCCACCGAGCGGGGACGAACACCGGGGAGCTGTTTTTT. Translation: CASSHRAGTNTGELFF.

This rearrangement joins TRBV27 to TRBJ2-3; D is unclear. Deletions cut 2 bases from V and 2 bases from J, with 14 bases between. The germline gives CDR1 MNHEY, CDR2 SMNVEV (reference sequence). The CDR3 covers 16 residues. CDR3 sequence reads: CASSLGASLYTDTQYF. The CDR3 DNA sequence: TGTGCCAGCAGTTTAGGCGCGAGCCTTTACACAGATACGCAGTATTTT.

The V and J genes are TRBV4-1 and TRBJ1-5; TRBD1 agrees at 8 bases. Germline V CDR1 and CDR2: MGHRA, YSYEKL. V shed 0 bases, J shed 4 bases, and the junction held 2 bases outside the gene matches. The CDR3 sequence is 15 residues long. The CDR3 loop reads CASSQDRQGNQPQHF. CDR3 DNA sequence: TGCGCCAGCAGCCAAGACCGACAGGGGAATCAGCCCCAGCATTTT.

V usage is TRBV28 and J usage is TRBJ1-1; D is unresolved. The germline V gene encodes CDR1 MDHEN and CDR2 SYDVKM. This CDR3 has 14 amino acids. The V end lost 6 bases, the J end lost 4 bases, and 15 bases lay between the germline ends. The CDR3 protein is CASSLISEVTEAFF. In DNA form, the CDR3 reads TGTGCCAGCAGCTTAATTTCTGAGGTCACTGAAGCTTTCTTT.

The CDR3 reads CASSLPSWPYGYTF. The CDR3 DNA reads TGTGCCAGCAGTCTCCCGTCGTGGCCCTATGGCTACACCTTC. This chain links TRBV6-6 with TRBJ1-2; D gene uncertain. In germline, CDR1 is MNHNY, CDR2 SVGAGI (reference sequence). The CDR3 has 14 amino acids. The V end lost 5 bases, the J end lost 4 bases, and 14 bases lay between the germline ends.

The chain has TRBV15 and TRBJ2-3; D unclear. CDR3 length equals 16 residues. CDR1 and CDR2 (germline): LNHNV, YYDKDF (reference sequence). The V gene lost 0 bases and the J gene lost 0 bases, with 10 bases spanning the gap. In DNA form, the CDR3 reads TGTGCCACCAGCAGAGATCGTGGTCTGAGCACAGATACGCAGTATTTT. Amino acid sequence: CATSRDRGLSTDTQYF.

The chain links TRBV5-4 to TRBJ2-1, with D tentatively TRBD2 (6 bases). The germline V and J ends were trimmed by 4 bases and 8 bases, with 13 bases remaining between them. Germline V gene sequence: CDR1 SGHNT, CDR2 YYREEE (reference sequence). The CDR3 loop spans 13 amino acids. CDR3 DNA: TGTGCCAGCAGCCCCCGACCGGGGGATGAGCAGTTCTTC. The encoded protein is CASSPRPGDEQFF.